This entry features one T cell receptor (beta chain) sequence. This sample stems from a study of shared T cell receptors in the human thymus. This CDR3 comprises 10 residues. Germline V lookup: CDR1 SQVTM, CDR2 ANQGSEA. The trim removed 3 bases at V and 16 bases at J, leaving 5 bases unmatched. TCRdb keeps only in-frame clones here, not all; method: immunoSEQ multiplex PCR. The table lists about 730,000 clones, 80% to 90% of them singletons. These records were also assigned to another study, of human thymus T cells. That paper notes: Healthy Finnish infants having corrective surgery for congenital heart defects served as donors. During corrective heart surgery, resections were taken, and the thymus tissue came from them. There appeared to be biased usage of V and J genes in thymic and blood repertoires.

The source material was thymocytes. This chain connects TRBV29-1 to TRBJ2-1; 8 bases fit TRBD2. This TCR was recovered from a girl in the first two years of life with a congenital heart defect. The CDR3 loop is CSVEGRGDFF. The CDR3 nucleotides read TGCAGCGTTGAGGGGCGGGGGGATTTCTTC.